Listed below are T cell receptor beta chains from one sample, sequenced in a study of cytomegalovirus exposure and HLA in healthy donors. The data were produced by immunoSEQ multiplex PCR, yet TCRdb's version contains in-frame clones alone and is incomplete. The sample holds around 150,000 clones, about 72% seen once. Sample: PBMCs. Receptors were obtained from a man aged 35-49 years in good health and CMV-seronegative. CDR3s leave out the opening cysteine and the closing phenylalanine or tryptophan. D genes are given only for firm matches. The size field is filled for only some rows; it gives once, few, many or a size class.

size: -
D: -
J: TRBJ2-7
V: TRBV27
CDR3: AKGGVLNTYEQY

size: few
D: -
J: TRBJ1-1
V: TRBV4-1
CDR3: ASSQGPLGRNTEAF

size: -
D: TRBD2
J: TRBJ2-5
V: TRBV9
CDR3: ASSQAGAMQETQY

size: few
D: TRBD1
J: TRBJ1-5
V: TRBV19
CDR3: ASSISRTGYSNQPQH

size: few
D: TRBD1
J: TRBJ2-5
V: TRBV5-1
CDR3: ASSSGQGLETQY

size: -
D: -
J: TRBJ2-7
V: TRBV30
CDR3: ACLEGYEQY

size: -
D: TRBD1
J: TRBJ1-4
V: TRBV2
CDR3: ASTRDSNEKLF

size: -
D: -
J: TRBJ2-5
V: TRBV28
CDR3: ASSSQVQGGTQY

size: once
D: -
J: TRBJ2-6
V: TRBV12-5
CDR3: ASGTGISGANVLT

size: -
D: TRBD1
J: TRBJ2-5
V: TRBV10-3
CDR3: AISEVQGYQETQY

size: -
D: -
J: TRBJ1-1
V: TRBV25-1
CDR3: ASSERRGEAF

size: -
D: TRBD2
J: TRBJ2-1
V: TRBV29-1
CDR3: SVATSGVYNEQF

size: few
D: -
J: TRBJ1-1
V: TRBV4-1
CDR3: ASSQGHRVLTEAF

size: -
D: -
J: TRBJ2-3
V: TRBV9
CDR3: ASSVAPLSRMADTQY

size: -
D: -
J: TRBJ1-5
V: TRBV10-1
CDR3: ASSGQGNQPQH

size: -
D: TRBD1
J: TRBJ2-7
V: TRBV28
CDR3: ASSEPRTGAGYEQY

size: -
D: -
J: TRBJ1-6
V: TRBV2
CDR3: ASSGSFNSPLH

size: -
D: TRBD1
J: TRBJ2-7
V: TRBV6-6
CDR3: ASKALQGAYEQY

size: -
D: -
J: TRBJ2-1
V: TRBV7-9
CDR3: ASSFRTPYNEQF

size: -
D: -
J: TRBJ1-4
V: TRBV5-1
CDR3: ASSLGPGTNEKLF

size: few
D: TRBD1
J: TRBJ2-7
V: TRBV7-6
CDR3: ASSPTVSTGAYREQY

size: -
D: TRBD2
J: TRBJ2-1
V: TRBV15
CDR3: ATSRDPLAGAYNEQF

size: -
D: TRBD2
J: TRBJ2-7
V: TRBV11-2
CDR3: ASSLTSVDEQY

size: -
D: -
J: TRBJ2-7
V: TRBV11-2
CDR3: ASSLAQSPYEQY

size: -
D: -
J: TRBJ1-1
V: TRBV19
CDR3: ASEGRIDTEAF

size: -
D: -
J: TRBJ1-1
V: TRBV7-9
CDR3: ASTNRATEAF

size: -
D: TRBD1
J: TRBJ1-2
V: TRBV28
CDR3: ASRPGGARGYT

size: -
D: TRBD1
J: TRBJ1-5
V: TRBV28
CDR3: ASSPNDRGHQPQH

size: few
D: TRBD1
J: TRBJ1-4
V: TRBV5-1
CDR3: ASSPNPGGDEKLF

size: few
D: -
J: TRBJ2-7
V: TRBV28
CDR3: ASSLAETRSFYEQY

size: -
D: -
J: TRBJ2-1
V: TRBV25-1
CDR3: ASNGLAYNEQF

size: -
D: -
J: TRBJ1-2
V: TRBV28
CDR3: ASRSGGYGYT

size: -
D: -
J: TRBJ1-2
V: TRBV30
CDR3: AWRKSLPQLWSNYGYT